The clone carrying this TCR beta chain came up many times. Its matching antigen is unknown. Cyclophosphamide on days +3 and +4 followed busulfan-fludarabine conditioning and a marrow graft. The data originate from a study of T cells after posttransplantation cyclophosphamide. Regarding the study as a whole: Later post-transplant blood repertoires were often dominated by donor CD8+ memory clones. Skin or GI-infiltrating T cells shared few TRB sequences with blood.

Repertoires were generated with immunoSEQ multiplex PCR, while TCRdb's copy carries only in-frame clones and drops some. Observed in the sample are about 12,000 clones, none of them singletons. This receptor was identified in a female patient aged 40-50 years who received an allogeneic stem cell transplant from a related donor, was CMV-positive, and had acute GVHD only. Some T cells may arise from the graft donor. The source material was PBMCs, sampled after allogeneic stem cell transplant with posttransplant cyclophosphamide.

This CDR3 reads CASSALQGSASGANVLTF. Written as DNA, the CDR3 is TGCGCCAGCAGCGCCTTACAGGGTTCAGCCTCTGGGGCCAACGTCCTGACTTTC. The chain has TRBV5-1 and TRBJ2-6; D is perhaps TRBD1 (6 bases). Looked up from germline, CDR1 is SGHRS and CDR2 is YFSETQ. The CDR3 totals 18 residues. With 4 bases removed from V and 0 bases from J, the gap between germline ends came to 17 bases.